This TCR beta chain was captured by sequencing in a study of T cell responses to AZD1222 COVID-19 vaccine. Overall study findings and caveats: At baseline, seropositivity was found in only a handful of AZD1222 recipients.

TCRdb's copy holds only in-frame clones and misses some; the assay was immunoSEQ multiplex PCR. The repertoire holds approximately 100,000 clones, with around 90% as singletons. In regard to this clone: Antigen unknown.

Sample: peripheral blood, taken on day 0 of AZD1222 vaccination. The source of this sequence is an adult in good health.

CDR3 in amino acids: CASSLGQTYEQYF. CDR3 in DNA: TGTGCCAGCAGTTTAGGTCAGACCTACGAGCAGTACTTC. V is TRBV12-3 or TRBV12-4 and J is TRBJ2-7; the D is unclear. V was cut by 1 base and J by 2 bases, with 6 bases left in between. This CDR3 comprises 13 residues.